This is a list of T cell receptor beta chains from one sample in a study of T cells after yellow fever vaccination. TCRdb recomputed calls from the 5' RACE reads with MiXCR, one row per CDR3 protein. The table records 200,000 to 250,000 distinct CDR3 sequences, about 3% of them present only once. The sequencing used CD4+ T cells sorted from PBMCs, collected 10 days after the yellow fever booster vaccination. The source of these receptors is a man between 18 and 35 years old who received the YFV17D yellow fever vaccine. Both conserved end residues are part of each CDR3. D genes are given only for firm matches. The listing skips clone size in some rows; elsewhere it reads once, few, many or a size class.

D gene	V gene	J gene	clone size	CDR3 protein	CDR3 DNA
TRBD2	TRBV6-5	TRBJ2-5	-	CASSTGLAGLQETQYF	TGTGCCAGCAGTACTGGACTAGCGGGGCTCCAAGAGACCCAGTACTTC
-	TRBV18	TRBJ2-3	many	CASSPLSSTDTQYF	TGTGCCAGCTCACCGTTGTCTAGCACAGATACGCAGTATTTT
TRBD1	TRBV20-1	TRBJ1-2	-	CSAQGQAYGYTF	TGCAGTGCCCAGGGACAGGCCTATGGCTACACCTTC
TRBD2	TRBV7-2	TRBJ2-5	few	CASSPLAGAGSFKQKTQYF	TGTGCCAGCAGCCCACTAGCGGGGGCCGGGAGCTTTAAGCAAAAGACCCAGTACTTC
-	TRBV6-5	TRBJ2-5	many	CASSFVGGRQETQYF	TGTGCCAGCAGTTTCGTGGGGGGCAGGCAAGAGACCCAGTACTTC
TRBD2	TRBV7-9	TRBJ2-1	many	CASSLALAGIYNEQFF	TGTGCCAGCAGCCTCGCCCTAGCGGGGATTTACAATGAGCAGTTCTTC
-	TRBV4-3	TRBJ1-4	many	CASSQRPRGAGEKLFF	TGCGCCAGCAGCCAGAGACCCCGGGGGGCGGGAGAAAAACTGTTTTTT
TRBD2	TRBV20-1	TRBJ2-5	-	CSAETSGGTQTQYF	TGCAGTGCAGAAACTAGCGGGGGGACACAGACCCAGTACTTC
TRBD1	TRBV7-9	TRBJ2-7	many	CASSWGQGGYEQYF	TGTGCCAGCAGCTGGGGACAGGGAGGCTACGAGCAGTACTTC
-	TRBV7-2	TRBJ1-1	many	CASSGRDTPEAFF	TGTGCCAGCAGCGGCCGGGACACCCCTGAAGCTTTCTTT
-	TRBV6-5	TRBJ1-4	-	CASSYSPRVEKLFF	TGTGCCAGCAGTTACTCCCCACGGGTTGAAAAACTGTTTTTT
-	TRBV6-6	TRBJ1-2	-	CASRGIETGYGYTF	TGTGCCAGCAGAGGGATAGAGACAGGATATGGCTACACCTTC
TRBD2	TRBV4-3	TRBJ2-3	many	CASSLRTSGGGADTQYF	TGCGCCAGCAGCCTTCGGACTAGCGGGGGGGGTGCAGATACGCAGTATTTT
-	TRBV6-2/TRBV6-3	TRBJ2-3	-	CASSYGGPSGTQYF	TGTGCCAGCAGTTACGGGGGCCCCAGCGGTACGCAGTATTTT
-	TRBV11-2	TRBJ2-5	few	CASSLDIGETQYF	TGTGCCAGCAGCTTAGATATCGGTGAGACCCAGTACTTC
-	TRBV25-1	TRBJ1-1	few	CASSVGQANTEAFF	TGTGCCAGCAGTGTCGGGCAGGCGAACACTGAAGCTTTCTTT
TRBD1	TRBV4-3	TRBJ2-2	many	CASRSRTGAGELFF	TGCGCCAGCCGTTCCAGGACAGGGGCCGGAGAGCTGTTTTTT
-	TRBV7-9	TRBJ2-5	many	CASSPGTLRGETQYF	TGTGCCAGCAGCCCGGGGACTCTAAGAGGGGAGACCCAGTACTTC
-	TRBV4-2	TRBJ2-3	-	CASSLSRGGDTQYF	TGTGCCAGCAGCCTCTCCAGGGGCGGAGATACGCAGTATTTT
-	TRBV18	TRBJ2-3	-	CASSPVPDTQYF	TGTGCCAGCTCACCAGTGCCCGATACGCAGTATTTT
-	TRBV10-3	TRBJ1-1	many	CAIRGTDSNTEAFF	TGTGCCATCAGGGGGACGGACTCGAACACTGAAGCTTTCTTT
-	TRBV7-2	TRBJ2-7	many	CASSLDRAHSYEQYF	TGTGCCAGCAGCTTAGATAGGGCTCATTCCTACGAGCAGTACTTC
TRBD2	TRBV20-1	TRBJ2-1	many	CSARVGTSGGGEQFF	TGCAGTGCTAGGGTCGGGACTAGCGGGGGCGGGGAGCAGTTCTTC
TRBD1	TRBV7-2	TRBJ2-1	many	CASSSRTGVANNEQFF	TGTGCCAGCAGCTCGCGTACAGGGGTCGCTAACAATGAGCAGTTCTTC
-	TRBV10-1	TRBJ2-5	-	CASSESGGPQETQYF	TGCGCCAGCAGTGAGTCCGGGGGCCCCCAAGAGACCCAGTACTTC
-	TRBV11-2	TRBJ2-3	many	CASSYGPGSPDTQYF	TGTGCCAGCAGCTACGGTCCCGGATCTCCAGATACGCAGTATTTT
-	TRBV5-5	TRBJ2-5	many	CASSLADGGETQYF	TGTGCCAGCAGCTTGGCGGACGGCGGGGAGACCCAGTACTTC
-	TRBV12-3/TRBV12-4	TRBJ1-3	-	CASTPGRAAGNTIYF	TGTGCCAGCACCCCCGGCAGGGCTGCCGGAAACACCATATATTTT
-	TRBV29-1	TRBJ2-2	-	CSVVARTPGELFF	TGCAGCGTTGTAGCAAGGACTCCCGGGGAGCTGTTTTTT
-	TRBV7-9	TRBJ2-7	-	CASSLRGKEDEQYF	TGTGCCAGCAGCTTAAGGGGGAAGGAGGACGAGCAGTACTTC
-	TRBV18	TRBJ1-2	few	CASSQGGTGNGYTF	TGTGCCAGCTCACAGGGAGGAACAGGAAATGGCTACACCTTC
TRBD1	TRBV19	TRBJ1-5	-	CASSRTGGHQPQHF	TGTGCCAGTAGTCGTACAGGGGGGCATCAGCCCCAGCATTTT
-	TRBV21-1	TRBJ1-2	few	CASNGGYTF	TGTGCCAGCAATGGTGGCTACACCTTC
TRBD1	TRBV5-1	TRBJ2-2	many	CASSLDRGGTGELFF	TGCGCCAGCAGCCTGGACAGGGGAGGCACCGGGGAGCTGTTTTTT
-	TRBV4-1	TRBJ1-2	few	CASSQVSGSYGYTF	TGCGCCAGCAGCCAAGTATCGGGTTCTTATGGCTACACCTTC
-	TRBV4-3	TRBJ2-3	many	CASSQERADTQYF	TGCGCCAGCAGCCAAGAAAGGGCAGATACGCAGTATTTT
-	TRBV27	TRBJ1-1	many	CASKRAEEAFF	TGTGCCAGCAAACGGGCAGAAGAAGCTTTCTTT
TRBD1	TRBV25-1	TRBJ1-2	many	CASTRDRGGGYTF	TGTGCCAGCACACGGGACAGGGGTGGTGGCTACACCTTC
-	TRBV6-6	TRBJ2-2	-	CASSHPPGDGLFF	TGTGCCAGCAGTCATCCCCCGGGGGATGGGCTGTTTTTT
-	TRBV6-2/TRBV6-3	TRBJ2-4	many	CASSKMGPSDGYIQYF	TGTGCCAGCAGTAAGATGGGTCCCTCGGATGGGTACATTCAGTACTTC
-	TRBV7-8	TRBJ1-6	many	CASSLEKNSPLHF	TGTGCCAGCAGCTTAGAAAAGAATTCACCCCTCCACTTT
TRBD2	TRBV4-3	TRBJ2-3	many	CASSQVGGGDTQYF	TGCGCCAGCAGCCAAGTTGGGGGGGGAGATACGCAGTATTTT
-	TRBV19	TRBJ2-7	many	CASSIVGTPVEDEQYF	TGTGCCAGTAGTATAGTCGGAACTCCGGTGGAGGACGAGCAGTACTTC
-	TRBV18	TRBJ1-4	-	CASSPGTDPGYEKLFF	TGTGCCAGCTCACCCGGGACGGATCCCGGTTATGAAAAACTGTTTTTT
TRBD2	TRBV7-3	TRBJ2-3	many	CASSFRPGLAADTQYF	TGTGCCAGCAGCTTTCGTCCGGGACTAGCGGCGGATACGCAGTATTTT
-	TRBV5-1	TRBJ1-1	few	CASSSNQGTEAFF	TGCGCCAGCAGCTCAAATCAGGGCACTGAAGCTTTCTTT
TRBD1	TRBV19	TRBJ1-1	few	CATIWTGRFTEAFF	TGTGCCACAATATGGACAGGGAGATTCACTGAAGCTTTCTTT
TRBD1	TRBV12-3/TRBV12-4	TRBJ1-5	-	CASSARQGSGQPQHF	TGTGCCAGCAGTGCCAGACAGGGTTCGGGGCAGCCCCAGCATTTT
-	TRBV5-1	TRBJ1-6	few	CASSSRDPYNSPLHF	TGCGCCAGCAGCTCCCGGGACCCCTATAATTCACCCCTCCACTTT
-	TRBV20-1	TRBJ2-5	few	CSARGQSQETQYF	TGCAGTGCCCGTGGACAATCCCAAGAGACCCAGTACTTC
-	TRBV20-1	TRBJ2-7	many	CSAALPSLGSYEQYF	TGCAGTGCTGCCCTCCCCTCTCTTGGGTCGTACGAGCAGTACTTC
TRBD2	TRBV10-3	TRBJ2-7	-	CAIGPGLAFEQYF	TGTGCCATCGGCCCAGGACTAGCTTTCGAGCAGTACTTC
-	TRBV9	TRBJ2-5	-	CASSALRGPETQYF	TGTGCCAGCAGCGCGCTTAGGGGCCCAGAGACCCAGTACTTC
-	TRBV3-1	TRBJ1-1	-	CASSQGDRQGRAFF	TGTGCCAGCAGCCAAGGAGATAGGCAGGGACGCGCTTTCTTT
-	TRBV6-1	TRBJ2-5	few	CASSEVSRLQETQYF	TGTGCCAGCAGTGAAGTCAGCAGGTTACAAGAGACCCAGTACTTC
TRBD1	TRBV5-6	TRBJ1-2	few	CASSLRTGLVGGYTF	TGTGCCAGCAGCTTGAGGACAGGCTTGGTGGGTGGCTACACCTTC
TRBD1	TRBV5-4	TRBJ1-5	few	CASSLVRGHQPQHF	TGTGCCAGCAGCTTGGTTAGGGGGCATCAGCCCCAGCATTTT
-	TRBV5-1	TRBJ2-5	many	CASSSGRQETQYF	TGCGCCAGCAGCTCTGGCAGACAAGAGACCCAGTACTTC
-	TRBV7-6	TRBJ1-6	many	CASSRRRGSYNSPLHF	TGTGCCAGCAGCCGCCGGAGGGGCTCCTATAATTCACCCCTCCACTTT
-	TRBV4-2	TRBJ2-2	many	CASSVQYRAANWESTGELFF	TGTGCCAGCAGCGTTCAGTACCGGGCCGCAAATTGGGAGAGCACCGGGGAGCTGTTTTTT